This entry lists 22 T cell receptor beta chains sequenced from one sample in a study of blood T cell repertoires in COVID-19. Libraries were prepared by immunoSEQ multiplex PCR; TCRdb keeps only in-frame clonotypes and omits some of them. In the table there are 150,000 to 200,000 clones, around 80% of which are singletons. Source material: peripheral blood. These receptors were taken from a woman between 40 and 55 years old with COVID-19, enrolled during active disease.

The chain employs TRBV3-1 (or the pseudogene TRBV3-2) and TRBJ2-7; 10 bases agree with TRBD2. V was clipped by 1 base and J by 4 bases; unmatched bases: 4. This CDR3 spans 15 amino acids. Germline V gene lookup returns CDR1 LGHDT and CDR2 YNNKEL (reference sequence). The CDR3 region has the DNA TGTGCCAGCAGCCAAGGGCCTAGCGGGGGATACGAGCAGTACTTC. This sequence encodes CASSQGPSGGYEQYF.

The chain joins TRBV6-5 to TRBJ2-3; 12 bases are shared with TRBD2. The junction had 5 bases not matched to a gene; V was cut back by 5 bases and J by 8 bases. The CDR3 runs to 14 residues. Germline values: CDR1 MNHEY, CDR2 SVGAGI. For the CDR3, the DNA is TGTGCCAGCAGTCGGACTAGCGGGGACCCTACGCAGTATTTT. The encoded protein is CASSRTSGDPTQYF.

V is TRBV24-1 and J is TRBJ1-6; D unclear. Trimming left V 0 bases short and J 9 bases short, with 11 bases between. In germline, CDR1 is KGHDR, CDR2 SFDVKD. This CDR3 has 15 residues. DNA for the CDR3: TGTGCCACCAGTGATTTGTTGAGGAAGAGTTCACCCCTCCACTTT. This sequence encodes CATSDLLRKSSPLHF.

Turning to this clone: Other DNA sequences from this sample encode an identical CDR3 as well. The V gene is TRBV28, the J gene TRBJ1-2; D not resolved. The ends were cut back, 2 bases at V and 5 bases at J, with 6 bases in the middle. CDR1 is MDHEN, CDR2 SYDVKM, per germline. The CDR3 sequence is 12 residues long. CDR3: CASSLRGYGYTF. The CDR3 nucleotides are TGTGCCAGCAGTTTACGGGGATATGGCTACACCTTC.

CDR3 coding DNA: TGTGCCAGCAGCCCTGGGGACAGCGGATCGATGGAAAAACTGTTTTTT. Translated, it gives CASSPGDSGSMEKLFF. This chain uses TRBV7-9 with TRBJ1-4, with 7 bases aligning to TRBD1. The CDR3 length is 16 residues. Per germline, CDR1 SEHNR and CDR2 FQNEAQ (reference sequence). V lost 5 bases and J lost 8; bases outside the gene matches: 14.

The chain employs TRBV6-6 and TRBJ1-4; D gene ambiguous. Germline CDR1 is MNHNY and CDR2 is SVGAGI (reference sequence). The CDR3 loop spans 14 amino acids. V gave up 0 bases and J gave up 7 bases, with 9 bases separating them. The chain's CDR3 is CASSYSAGGEKLFF. The CDR3 DNA sequence: TGTGCCAGCAGTTACTCGGCGGGCGGTGAAAAACTGTTTTTT.

With respect to this clone: The junction differs from germline at one of its ends, possibly a read error. This rearrangement joins TRBV27 to TRBJ2-7; no reliable D call. The germline CDR1 and CDR2 sequences are MNHEY and SMNVEV (reference sequence). There are 10 residues in the CDR3. The CDR3 protein is CASSSSEQYF. In DNA, the CDR3 is TGTGCCAGCAGTTCCTCCGAGCAGTACTTC.

The V and J genes are TRBV19 and TRBJ2-1, with no clear D. V dropped 7 bases and J dropped 0 bases, with 10 bases sitting between them. CDR1 and CDR2 from the germline V gene are LNHDA and SQIVND (reference sequence). CDR3 length equals 14 residues. The CDR3 reads CASNTRSSYNEQFF. The CDR3, as DNA: TGTGCCAGTAATACCCGGAGCTCCTACAATGAGCAGTTCTTC. The full variable domain, rest sourced from reference TRBV19 and TRBJ2-1, is DGGITQSPKYLFRKEGQNVTLSCEQNLNHDAMYWYRQDPGQGLRLIYYSQIVNDFQKGDIAEGYSVSREKKESFPLTVTSAQKNPTAFYLCASNTRSSYNEQFFGPGTRLTVL.

This chain links TRBV18 with TRBJ1-2; 7 bases are shared with TRBD1. This CDR3 region has 13 residues. CDR1 is KGHSH, CDR2 LQKENI, per germline. With V trimmed by 6 bases and J by 4 bases, 5 bases remained unmatched. In DNA form, the CDR3 reads TGTGCCAGCTCCATGGACAGGAGCTATGGCTACACCTTC. Protein sequence: CASSMDRSYGYTF.

This sequence joins TRBV24-1 and TRBJ2-1; 13 bases align to TRBD2. Germline V lookup: CDR1 KGHDR, CDR2 SFDVKD. This CDR3 has 16 residues. V lost 9 bases to trimming and J lost 6 bases; unmatched junction nucleotides: 10. This chain's CDR3 is CATRQSGTSGINEQFF. DNA of the CDR3: TGTGCCACCCGACAGTCCGGGACTAGCGGGATCAATGAGCAGTTCTTC.

This clone occurred once. This chain joins TRBV6-2 or TRBV6-3 and TRBJ2-1; 12 bases align to TRBD2. Trimming cost V 2 bases and J 6 bases; bases outside gene matches: 8. This CDR3 has 17 amino acids. Germline V gene lookup returns CDR1 MNHEY and CDR2 SVGEGT. CDR3 DNA: TGTGCCAGCAGTTACGAGTTACTAGCGGGGGGCGGCAATGAGCAGTTCTTC. Amino acid sequence: CASSYELLAGGGNEQFF.

This clone was counted ten times or more. This chain links TRBV25-1 with TRBJ2-1, with TRBD2 identical over 7 bases. V trimming: 8 bases; J trimming: 7 bases; junction bases outside the gene matches: 11. This CDR3 is built from 14 residues. Germline CDR1 and CDR2: MGHDK and SYGVNS. CDR3 residues: CASGSRAGRNEQFF. CDR3 nucleotides: TGTGCCAGCGGCTCTCGAGCGGGGCGGAATGAGCAGTTCTTC. The full variable domain, rest sourced from reference TRBV25-1 and TRBJ2-1, is EADIYQTPRYLVIGTGKKITLECSQTMGHDKMYWYQQDPGMELHLIHYSYGVNSTEKGDLSSESTVSRIRTEHFPLTLESARPSHTSQYLCASGSRAGRNEQFFGPGTRLTVL.

The V gene is TRBV29-1, the J gene TRBJ2-7, with D unclear. V was cut by 2 bases and J by 0 bases, with 5 bases left in between. CDR3 length: 12 residues. CDR1 and CDR2 from the germline V gene are SQVTM and ANQGSEA. The CDR3 protein is CSVETDSYEQYF. The CDR3 coding sequence is TGCAGCGTTGAAACAGACTCCTACGAGCAGTACTTC.

The CDR3 DNA follows: TGTGCCATCTCCGGGACAGACTACGAGCAGTACTTC. As protein: CAISGTDYEQYF. The V call is TRBV10-3, the J call TRBJ2-7; 7 bases agree with TRBD1. CDR1 ENHRY and CDR2 SYGVKD come from the germline V gene. The trim removed 8 bases at V and 3 bases at J, leaving 4 bases unmatched. CDR3 length: 12 amino acids.

CDR3 nucleotide sequence: TGTGCCAGCAGACGCCCGACAGGGTCCGGCGGGGAGCTGTTTTTT. Protein product: CASRRPTGSGGELFF. The rearrangement joins TRBV28 to TRBJ2-2; 7 bases line up with TRBD1. Looked up from germline, CDR1 is MDHEN and CDR2 is SYDVKM. This CDR3 has 15 amino acids. V lost 6 bases and J lost 7; bases outside the gene matches: 11.

This sequence joins TRBV19 and TRBJ2-3, with TRBD1 matching 8 bases. The CDR3 extends over 15 amino acids. V lost 3 bases, J lost 8 bases, and 10 bases stayed unmatched. Germline V lookup: CDR1 LNHDA, CDR2 SQIVND (reference sequence). The CDR3 nucleotides are TGTGCCAGTAGTATTTGGGGGACAGGCGAACCTACGCAGTATTTT. Its protein is CASSIWGTGEPTQYF.

The sample holds a few counts of this clone. The chain recombines TRBV5-1 with TRBJ1-6; possible D gene TRBD1, 6 bases. V lost 2 bases and J 5 bases, leaving 8 bases between the germline ends. Per the germline V gene, CDR1 is SGHRS and CDR2 is YFSETQ. CDR3 length: 14 amino acids. The CDR3 here is CASSLNRDNSPLHF. In DNA form, the CDR3 reads TGCGCCAGCAGCTTAAACAGGGATAATTCACCCCTCCACTTT.

This clone was seen a single time. The chain couples TRBV9 to TRBJ2-5; the D gene is possibly TRBD2 (6 bases). Trimming left V 0 bases short and J 3 bases short, with 12 bases between. This CDR3 is 15 amino acids long. In germline, CDR1 is SGDLS, CDR2 YYNGEE. CDR3 bases: TGTGCCAGCAGCGTAGAGGCTAGCGATAAAGAGACCCAGTACTTC. It specifies CASSVEASDKETQYF.

This chain links TRBV29-1 with TRBJ1-2; D is ambiguous. The CDR3 is 12 residues long. V was pared by 5 bases and J by 1 base, with 8 bases between. Germline V gene sequence: CDR1 SQVTM, CDR2 ANQGSEA. In DNA, the CDR3 is TGCAGCGTTCGGGGTGGTAACTATGGCTACACCTTC. Protein product: CSVRGGNYGYTF.

V and J are TRBV9 and TRBJ1-2; D is possibly TRBD1 (5 bases). Germline lookup yields CDR1 SGDLS and CDR2 YYNGEE. V was clipped by 0 bases and J by 4 bases, with 13 bases between them. The CDR3 has 15 residues. The CDR3 reads CASSVGGRVGYGYTF. The CDR3 nucleotides are TGTGCCAGCAGCGTAGGAGGCAGGGTTGGCTATGGCTACACCTTC.

The gene calls are TRBV28 and TRBJ1-3; D is uncertain. This CDR3 has 15 amino acids. Germline CDR1 MDHEN, CDR2 SYDVKM. V lost 4 bases, J lost 4 bases, and 14 bases lay in between. The CDR3 sequence is CASSSDSPPGNTIYF. The CDR3 nucleotides read TGTGCCAGCAGTTCAGACTCCCCGCCAGGAAACACCATATATTTT. The whole variable domain, remainder taken from reference TRBV28 and TRBJ1-3, is DVKVTQSSRYLVKRTGEKVFLECVQDMDHENMFWYRQDPGLGLRLIYFSYDVKMKEKGDIPEGYSVSREKKERFSLILESASTNQTSMYLCASSSDSPPGNTIYFGEGSWLTVV.

This clone was seen more than once but under ten times. The chain recombines TRBV23-1 with TRBJ2-7; 8 bases line up with TRBD1. TRBV23-1 is an open reading frame whose function is uncertain. The CDR3 contains 16 residues. V shed 6 bases and J 3 bases; nucleotides not matched to a gene: 13. This chain's CDR3 is CASRTDRESRYYEQYF. CDR3 nucleotide sequence: TGCGCCAGCAGAACGGACAGGGAATCCCGGTACTACGAGCAGTACTTC.